This entry concerns a single T cell receptor beta chain. No antigen is known for it. No qualities accompany the bases; no much larger clone lies one base away. The library was built by means of the immunoSEQ multiplex PCR assay. The multiplex PCR relied on a mix of 60 forward primers for TCR Vbeta segments and 13 reverse primers for TCR Jbeta segments. A multiplex PCR assay on genomic DNA amplified the CDR3 region of rearranged TCR beta genes. Amplified TCR beta libraries were sequenced as 87-base-pair reads on the Illumina HiSeq System. The original pipeline was this. Across the 670 or so repertoires, a later analysis counted 80 million or so unique TCR beta chains, some 11 million of which were shared by at least two donors. A nearest-neighbor algorithm error-corrected the raw reads and collapsed the reads into unique sequences, merging closely related sequences to remove PCR and sequencing errors. To assign V, D and J gene segments, CDR3 sequences were aligned to IMGT reference sequences. For a sequence to be retained, a match of at least six nucleotides to both a V gene segment and a J gene segment was required. A rearrangement counted as productive if the CDR3 had no stop codons and remained in frame with V and J, and every other rearrangement counted as non-productive. Following IMGT convention, CDR3 was defined as the stretch from the second conserved V-encoded cysteine to the conserved J-encoded phenylalanine. Sequences without an unambiguous match to a single V gene segment were excluded from the earlier analysis of about 600 of the donors. In an earlier analysis of more than 500 of the donors, a V segment was called functional when productive rearrangements were above 56.7%, and segregating when the standard deviation between donors exceeded 5%. A statistical classification framework was developed to diagnose cytomegalovirus status using the catalog of TCR beta chain sequences. A later analysis assigned V and J genes by comparing TCR nucleotide sequences with IMGT/GENE-DB human TR gene sequences. In a later analysis, CDR3 sequences and most-parsimonious VDJ recombination scenarios were assigned using the TCRdist pipeline. In a later analysis, every TCR beta chain was defined by the combination of its CDR3 amino acid sequence and its V-gene family, and reads without a unique V-gene family were dropped. To address suspected cross-contamination and a sequencing artifact, a later analysis removed several hundred highly shared, low-generation-probability nucleotide sequences. For each public chain, a later analysis derived a clonal expansion index from normalized ranks of inferred template counts within each repertoire. In a later analysis, generation probabilities were computed using a VDJ recombination model fitted to out-of-frame rearrangements, and the results were checked against IGoR. Hypergeometric tests were used in a later analysis to score TCR-TCR, TCR-HLA and TCR-CMV co-occurrence, with a repertoire-size bias correction applied to the TCR pairs. A later analysis estimated false discovery rates by permuting HLA or CMV assignments 20 times. In a later analysis, co-occurring TCRs were grouped using DBSCAN, with TCRdist sequence similarity added in when clustering inside HLA-allele-positive subsets. Repertoires with fewer than 30,000 or more than 120,000 public chains were left out of co-occurrence clustering, as were five repertoires with anomalous nucleotide sharing. TCRdb retrieved this table from immuneACCESS and kept in-frame rearrangements only. Not all clones are present; in checked studies, unresolved V genes account for under half, and no reason is known for the remainder. That table furnishes V, J and clone size, whereas the DNA furnished D and trimming. The sample table lists just under 250,000 clones, roughly 87% of them with a count of one. In total, the top ten clones hold more than 5% of the sample.

The germline V gene encodes CDR1 WNHNN and CDR2 SYGVQD (reference sequence). The germline ends are 23 bases apart after V is trimmed by 2 bases and J by 9 bases. Spanning cysteine to phenylalanine, the CDR3 consists of 16 amino acids. Solely the CDR3 DNA is kept, with 48 bases framed from the first base. The cohort was made up of under 800 healthy bone marrow donors. Cohort members were all nominally healthy when sampled, although unrecorded immune exposures were likely present. The donor was CMV seropositive and belonged to the group of more than 250 seropositive cohort members. A peripheral blood sample was collected from each donor, and TCR beta sequencing was performed on peripheral blood mononuclear cells. Genomic DNA extraction from the blood cell samples was performed with the Qiagen DNeasy Blood Extraction Kit. The data stem from a study of cytomegalovirus exposure and HLA in healthy donors (dated by TCRdb to the late 2010s). Turning to the overall study: An earlier analysis of more than 550 of the donors reported approximately 280 Gb of sequence data and around 120 million unique TCR beta sequences obtained from around 170 million T cells. Roughly 300 gigabases of sequencing data and around 85 million unique TCR sequences made up an early release that covered 500 to 700 HLA-typed donors. Of the approximately 400 genotyped donors, approximately 81% were placed in the genetic ancestry cluster associated with self-reported Caucasian donors. The study was designed to test whether signatures of past pathogen exposure could be identified by cataloging public T cell receptors. The study profiled the T cell repertoires of about 720 subjects by immunosequencing and related them to cytomegalovirus serostatus. Along with the roughly 710-subject first cohort, a separate validation cohort of over a hundred different subjects was used. The study combined high-throughput TCR immunosequencing, statistical association of individual TCRs with disease status, and machine learning to predict cytomegalovirus infection status. In a later analysis, previously published TCR beta repertoires from 500 to 750 donors were re-analyzed and high-resolution HLA genotyping was added so that TCR occurrence patterns could be studied. The later analysis used no new phenotypic data to find candidate immune exposures, relying instead on TCR beta sequences and their occurrence across donors. In an earlier analysis of more than 550 of the donors, high-throughput TCR beta sequencing was used to judge whether each TCR beta V gene segment behaved as functional or pseudogenic. Donor age, sex, ethnicity and CMV serostatus were compiled together with the repertoire data. In a later genetic analysis, genome-wide SNP genotypes for about three fifths of the roughly 670 donors were used, and that subset was treated as a discovery cohort. All discovery cohort repertoires had been generated using a single sequencing platform. Both class I and class II loci were covered by HLA typing, at four-digit resolution. Typing coverage varied by locus: roughly 620-640 donors for A, B, C, DRB1 and DQB1; roughly 520 for DQA1; around 570 for DPA1; 400 to 480 for DPB1. Because of strong linkage in the cohort, roughly five DR-DQ haplotypes were treated as single units for association and clustering. Across approximately 400 genotyped donors of the cohort, an average of about 200,000 unique TCR beta nucleotide sequences per donor were sequenced, and 15% to 20% of those sequences were non-productive. General study outcomes and caveats: In an earlier analysis of about 600 of the donors, most TCR beta V segments appeared in productive rearrangements about 87% or about 30% of the time, broadly matching IMGT annotations. The earlier analysis of about 600 of the donors excluded seventeen rarely observed V segments, including chromosome 9 orphons, because counts were too low. Because HLA typing was unavailable for some donors at each locus, only the typed subset was used in association tests. Roughly uniform sequencing depth across donors was assumed in presence/absence analyses, although this assumption may not hold. A later analysis found that TCR association rates varied across HLA loci, with DRB1 alleles showing the most associated TCRs and HLA-C alleles the fewest. A group of highly shared sequence variants was considered likely to be a technical artifact of the sequencing pipeline. According to a later analysis, parvovirus B19, influenza, CMV and Epstein-Barr virus appeared linked to several top co-occurrence clusters. In a later genetic analysis, fewer N-insertions in productive TCRs were reported among donors in an Asian-associated ancestry cluster than the approximately 670-donor mean. In a later analysis, most CMV-associated TCR beta chains were found to appear HLA-restricted, with HLA associations seemingly driven largely by CMV exposure. Most TCR sequences were seen in very few donors, while some public TCRs were found in many individuals. In a later analysis, 15,000 to 20,000 TCR beta sequences were associated with specific HLA alleles at a false discovery rate of 0.05. Linkage disequilibrium might explain the correlated functional status among segregating V segments, but an unknown experimental factor could not be ruled out. The authors suggested that the approach could potentially be extended to other disease states and immunological phenotypes. The only immune exposure information available for the cohort was CMV serostatus. The cohort was sequenced for TCR beta chains only, and without alpha or paired-chain data the features that could be detected were limited. An association between a missense DCLRE1C variant and V-gene and J-gene trimming of TCR beta chains was found in a later genetic analysis and replicated in an independent cohort. Some IMGT-functional V segments, including TRBV6-2 and TRBV6-3, could not be distinguished by the 87-base-pair reads and were therefore excluded. Compared with equally common non-associated chains, HLA-associated TCR beta chains in a later analysis were more clonally expanded and had lower generation probabilities. A further reported finding was that TCR beta sequences accurately predicted the HLA-A and HLA-B alleles for most subjects in the first cohort. When HLA alleles, especially DR and DQ, strongly co-occurred, TCR associations were difficult to assign to individual alleles. In vitro tests confirmed that three of the cytomegalovirus-associated TCR beta chains recognize cytomegalovirus antigens. The classifier was reported to diagnose cytomegalovirus status with high specificity and sensitivity in both the original and validation cohorts. The study gave a list of more than 150 TCR beta chains associated with cytomegalovirus.

The rearrangement combines TRBV10-1 with TRBJ2-7; possibly the D gene is TRBD2, per 6 matching bases. The specimen was PBMCs. This receptor was taken from a woman between 40 and 55 years old in good health and CMV-seropositive. The nucleotide sequence reads TGCGCCAGCAGTGAGAATGAAGGGACTGGGGGTACGAGGCAGTACTTC. Its protein is CASSENEGTGGTRQYF.